These 6 T cell receptor beta chains originate from one sample sequenced in a study of cytomegalovirus exposure and HLA in healthy donors (dated by TCRdb to about 2017). The protocol used for the library was the immunoSEQ multiplex PCR assay. A mixture of 60 forward primers for TCR Vbeta segments and 13 reverse primers for TCR Jbeta segments was used in the multiplex PCR. Entries here come from immuneACCESS through TCRdb and include only in-frame sequences with V and J called. Some clones fail to appear in such tables; in the studies checked, an unresolved V gene covers under half of the shortfall, and the cause of the remainder is unknown. In this sample the table shows 100,000 or so clones, 75% of which occur a single time. The top ten clones comprise roughly a tenth of the sample. The sequenced material came from PBMCs. Source of these receptors: a man aged 50-60 years in good health and CMV-seronegative.

The chain recombines TRBV27 with TRBJ2-2; 8 bases agree with TRBD1. The CDR3 extends over 15 amino acids. The V segment lost 5 bases and the J segment 1 base; nucleotides outside the gene matches: 3. Per the germline V gene, CDR1 is MNHEY and CDR2 is SMNVEV (reference sequence). The CDR3 protein is CASSRTGLNTGELFF. As DNA, the CDR3 is TGTGCCAGCAGTCGGACAGGGCTGAACACCGGGGAGCTGTTTTTT.

This clone has just a few counts. The chain has TRBV14 and TRBJ2-7, with 7 nucleotides matching TRBD2. Germline-derived CDR1 and CDR2 are SGHDN and FVKESK. The ends lost 4 bases at V and 7 bases at J; junction bases unmatched: 1. The CDR3 runs 11 residues. The CDR3 nucleotides are TGTGCCAGCAGCCGGGAGGGGGAGCAGTACTTC. The encoded protein is CASSREGEQYF.

The J gene is TRBJ2-2, the V gene TRBV4-1; 7 bases map to TRBD1. Germline CDR1 and CDR2: MGHRA and YSYEKL. This CDR3 has 18 amino acids. Germline trimming cut 2 bases from V and 4 bases from J; bases unmatched to any gene: 13. The CDR3 region is CASSQRAVQGQITGELFF. The CDR3 region has the DNA TGCGCCAGCAGCCAACGCGCTGTGCAGGGACAGATCACCGGGGAGCTGTTTTTT.

This chain links TRBV5-1 with TRBJ2-2, with D maybe TRBD1 (6 bases). Germline V lookup: CDR1 SGHRS, CDR2 YFSETQ. V lost 4 bases and J lost 3, with 13 bases in between. CDR3 length: 15 residues. The CDR3 is CASSGTGWYTGELFF. In nucleotides, the CDR3 is TGCGCCAGCAGCGGTACAGGGTGGTACACCGGGGAGCTGTTTTTT.

This chain links TRBV7-2 with TRBJ2-1, with 8 bases that match TRBD2. The J segment lost 7 bases and the V segment lost 5 bases, leaving 13 bases of the junction unmatched. Germline V gene data show CDR1 as SGHTA and CDR2 as FQGNSA. The CDR3 loop spans 16 amino acids. CDR3 sequence (DNA): TGTGCCAGCAGCCCCCGGGGCCTAGCGGGCATAAATGAGCAGTTCTTC. Residues: CASSPRGLAGINEQFF.

This chain links TRBV7-3 with TRBJ1-5; 9 bases are a match to TRBD1. V was pared by 5 bases and J by 6 bases, with 11 bases of the junction left unmatched. The CDR3 is 16 amino acids. The germline CDR1 and CDR2 sequences are SGHTA and FQGTGA. DNA of the CDR3: TGTGCCAGCAGCCCATGGACGGGACAGGGCCTTCAGCCCCAGCATTTT. It yields the protein CASSPWTGQGLQPQHF.